This TCR beta chain was found in a study of shared clonotypes between healthy human individuals (dated by TCRdb to between 2020 and 2021). Regarding the complete study: A few men and two women, aged 18 to 49 years, made up the cohort. For each donor, three plates each were used for CD4 naive and CD4 memory, two plates were used for CD8 naive, and one plate was used for CD8 memory. Libraries were prepared and TCR repertoires were sequenced by different laboratories using diverse techniques, in order to increase sequencing depth and limit assay-specific biases. To estimate repertoire size and how much clonotype sharing occurs between individuals, the study deeply sequenced the blood TCR repertoires of five healthy adults. Leukapheresis yielded between about 0.85 and 9 billion PBMCs per donor. Overall study outcomes, separate from this receptor: Pairwise subsampling led to the expectation that sequencing depth would affect the degree of clonotype sharing among donors. Sampling was limited to blood, and TCR repertoires in tissue likely differ from TCR repertoires in blood. The genetic and exposure-history diversity represented was limited by the small number of donors. Estimated clonotype richness was generally larger for naive than for memory subsets. Even with the large sequencing depth, rarefaction of the sorted-subset datasets indicated that sequencing was incomplete. Clonotypes shared by all four sorted-subset donors showed higher generation probabilities than non-shared clonotypes. About 4.5% of naive CD4, roughly 3.5% of naive CD8, 2.3% of memory CD4, and about 0.4% of memory CD8 clonotypes were shared across several donors.

Via the germline V gene (reference sequence), CDR1 is MNHEY and CDR2 SMNVEV. Reading from cysteine to phenylalanine, the CDR3 counts 12 amino acids. Of all the DNA, just the CDR3 is kept, 36 bases in frame from base 1. Trimming removed 2 bases from V and 9 bases from J, leaving 5 bases between the germline ends. TCR CDR3 regions were amplified from genomic DNA by multiplex PCR using the deep immunoSEQ assay. Extracted genomic DNA from each cell subset was distributed evenly across all wells of several immunoSEQ 96-well plates, and each plate was treated as a replicate. For sorted subsets, roughly 200 ng of genomic DNA, equivalent to around 31,000 T cell genomes, went into each replicate PCR. Purified libraries were quantified with a Qubit 3.0 fluorometer, sized on a Bioanalyzer 2100, and re-quantified with the KAPA Library Quantification kit. A separate single-read 150-cycle Illumina NextSeq 550 flow cell was used to sequence each immunoSEQ 96-well plate. The study's processing was this. Because the immunoSEQ output included only junctional sequences and no quality scores, the filtering could not be the same as the filtering used for full-length reads. To assign V/J genes and CDR3, sequences were annotated against IMGT germline references using PyIR, a Python wrapper for IgBLAST v1.9. Reads with weak V/J assignments (E-value above 1e-6), missing CDR3, stop codons, out-of-frame junctions, or ambiguous translated residues were removed. V3J clonotypes were defined by identical inferred V gene, J gene, and CDR3 amino acid sequence. To compute the percentage overlap between repertoires, the number of shared unique clonotypes was divided by the size of the smaller repertoire. Richness of each repertoire was evaluated using RTK rarefaction, the Chao1 estimator, and Recon v2.1 estimates of unobserved clonotypes. OLGA was used to compute generation probabilities for all TCRbeta clonotypes that the gDNA method yielded from a few donors. In TCRdb, the immuneACCESS table is reduced to in-frame sequences with V and J assigned. These tables do not hold every clone; where another copy was compared, an unresolved V gene accounts for under half, and the others remain unexplained. V and J calls and clone size come straight from that table; D and trimming were deduced from the DNA. Within this sample are about 2 million clones, with about 95% of them counted one time only. The leading ten clones occupy 0.85% to 1.3% of the sample.

CD8 naive samples were obtained by positive selection for CCR7 among CD45RO-negative cells, yielding a CD45RA+CCR7+ population from which TemRA cells were excluded. Healthy HIV-negative adults with no recently reported acute infections or vaccinations were included as donors. All donors were Caucasian adults living in Nashville, Tennessee, USA. After blood collection by leukapheresis, PBMCs were isolated using Ficoll-Histopaque density gradient centrifugation and then cryopreserved in the vapor phase of liquid nitrogen. Analytical flow cytometry was used to check the purity and quantity of every magnetically sorted T cell population. From each sorted fraction, genomic DNA was isolated and quantified by UV absorbance on a Nanodrop 2000c. As to this clone: It lacks a known antigen. Per-base quality was not reported, and no clone a single base away is much larger than it. Other DNA sequences in this specimen translate into the identical CDR3.

Sequencing was carried out using naive CD8+ T cells sorted from blood. According to the study, the label for this sample's cell subset or site signals: CD45RA+CCR7+. The origin of this receptor is a man aged 18 to 29 in good health. Recombination linked TRBV27 to TRBJ1-6, with an unclear D gene assignment. The CDR3 protein is CASSLLGSPLHF. The sequenced DNA: TGTGCCAGCAGTTTACTTGGTTCACCCCTCCACTTT.